The sequence of this T cell receptor beta chain was determined in a study of CD8+ T cells in alopecia areata. Overall study context: Treated patients were given 5 to 10 mg oral tofacitinib twice daily. The investigators scored severity in treated patients by the percentage of affected scalp area.

Findings of the study overall: Under tofacitinib, numerous expanded lesional clonotypes remained detectable in scalp and blood.

Extraction and reverse transcription of RNA yielded cDNA as the sequencing template. TCRdb's copy holds only in-frame clones and misses some; the assay was immunoSEQ multiplex PCR. Among approximately 210,000 clones listed, 66% were seen once. Turning to this clone: Its specificity is not known.

V gave up 0 bases and J gave up 4 bases, with 6 bases separating them. Germline lookup yields CDR1 GTSNPN and CDR2 SVGIG (reference sequence). This CDR3 is built from 12 residues. Treatment indicated: oral pan-JAK inhibitor, 5-10 mg twice daily. PBMCs yielded sorted CD4+ and CD8+ T cells. The chain joins TRBV30 to TRBJ1-2, with D unresolved. The starting material was CD4+ T cells sorted from blood, obtained around week 44, from a patient treated with tofacitinib. The sequence derives from a human donor with alopecia areata. The CDR3 is CAWSVSFYGYTF. The CDR3 nucleotides read TGTGCCTGGAGTGTATCATTCTATGGCTACACCTTC.